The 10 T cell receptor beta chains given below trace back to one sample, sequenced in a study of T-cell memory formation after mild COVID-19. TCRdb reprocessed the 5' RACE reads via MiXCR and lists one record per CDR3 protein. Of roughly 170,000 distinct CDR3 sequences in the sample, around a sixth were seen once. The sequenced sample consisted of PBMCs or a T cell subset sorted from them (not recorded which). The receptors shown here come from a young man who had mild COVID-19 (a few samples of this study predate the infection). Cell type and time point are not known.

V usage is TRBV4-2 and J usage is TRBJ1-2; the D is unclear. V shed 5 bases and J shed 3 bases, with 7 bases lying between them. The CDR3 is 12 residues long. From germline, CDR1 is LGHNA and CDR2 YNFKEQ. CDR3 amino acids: CASSGEYYGYTF. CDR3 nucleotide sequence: TGTGCCAGCAGCGGAGAGTACTATGGCTACACCTTC.

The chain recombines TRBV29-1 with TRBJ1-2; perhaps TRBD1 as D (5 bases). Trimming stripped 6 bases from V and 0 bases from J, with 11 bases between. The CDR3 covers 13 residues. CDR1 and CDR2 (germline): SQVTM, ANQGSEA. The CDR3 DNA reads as TGCAGCGTAAGACAGCCAACTAACTATGGCTACACCTTC. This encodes CSVRQPTNYGYTF.

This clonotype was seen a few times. The CDR3 nucleotides read TGTGCCAGCAGCTTAGCGCGTGGCAGGGCCTCTAACTATGGCTACACCTTC. Residues: CASSLARGRASNYGYTF. This chain joins TRBV7-2 and TRBJ1-2; the D gene is possibly TRBD1 (5 bases). Germline V gene lookup returns CDR1 SGHTA and CDR2 FQGNSA. This CDR3 contains 17 residues. Trimming cost V 0 bases and J 0 bases, with 14 bases left between them.

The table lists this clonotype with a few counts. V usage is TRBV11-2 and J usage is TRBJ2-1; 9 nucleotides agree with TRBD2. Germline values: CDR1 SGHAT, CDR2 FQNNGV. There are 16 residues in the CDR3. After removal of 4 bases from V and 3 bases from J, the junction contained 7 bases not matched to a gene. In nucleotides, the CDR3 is TGTGCCAGCAGCTCCGTAGCGGGGGCCTACTACAATGAGCAGTTCTTC. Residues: CASSSVAGAYYNEQFF.

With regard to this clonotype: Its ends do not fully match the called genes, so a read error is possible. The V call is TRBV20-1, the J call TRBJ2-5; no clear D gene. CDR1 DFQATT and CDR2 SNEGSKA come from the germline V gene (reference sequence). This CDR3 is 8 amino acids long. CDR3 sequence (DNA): TGCAGTGCTAGAGATCTTTGGTTC. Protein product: CSARDLWF.

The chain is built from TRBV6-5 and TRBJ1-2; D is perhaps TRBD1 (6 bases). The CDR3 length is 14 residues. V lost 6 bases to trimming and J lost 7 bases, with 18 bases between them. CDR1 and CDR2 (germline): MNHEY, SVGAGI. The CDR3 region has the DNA TGTGCCAGCAGACCGGATCAGGGGAGGGGTGGCTACACCTTC. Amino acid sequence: CASRPDQGRGGYTF.

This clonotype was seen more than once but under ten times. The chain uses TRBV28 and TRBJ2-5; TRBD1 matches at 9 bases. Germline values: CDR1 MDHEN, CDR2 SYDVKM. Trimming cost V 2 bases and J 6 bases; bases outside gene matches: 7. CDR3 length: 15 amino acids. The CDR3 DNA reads TGTGCCAGCAGTTTAACAGGGGGCCGGCGGCAGACCCAGTACTTC. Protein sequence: CASSLTGGRRQTQYF. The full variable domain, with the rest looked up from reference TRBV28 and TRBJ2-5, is DVKVTQSSRYLVKRTGEKVFLECVQDMDHENMFWYRQDPGLGLRLIYFSYDVKMKEKGDIPEGYSVSREKKERFSLILESASTNQTSMYLCASSLTGGRRQTQYFGPGTRLLVL.

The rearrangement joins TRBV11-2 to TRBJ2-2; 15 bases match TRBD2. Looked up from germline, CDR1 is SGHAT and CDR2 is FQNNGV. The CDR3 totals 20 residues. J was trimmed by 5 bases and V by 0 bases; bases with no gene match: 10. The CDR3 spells CASSLDGTSGGSLGTGELFF. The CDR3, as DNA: TGTGCCAGCAGCTTAGACGGGACTAGCGGGGGGTCCCTAGGAACCGGGGAGCTGTTTTTT.

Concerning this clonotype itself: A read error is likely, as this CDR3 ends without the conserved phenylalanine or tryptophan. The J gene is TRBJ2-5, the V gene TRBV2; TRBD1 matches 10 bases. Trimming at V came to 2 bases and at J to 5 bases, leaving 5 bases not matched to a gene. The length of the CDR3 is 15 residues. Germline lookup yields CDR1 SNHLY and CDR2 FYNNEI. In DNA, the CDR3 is TGTGCCAGCAGTGAACAGGGACAGGGGATTGAGACCCAGTACTAC. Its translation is CASSEQGQGIETQYY.

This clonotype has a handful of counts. CDR3 region: CASSFTGTENTEAFF. In DNA, the CDR3 is TGCGCCAGCAGCTTTACCGGGACAGAGAACACTGAAGCTTTCTTT. The chain joins TRBV5-1 to TRBJ1-1; TRBD1 aligns across 7 bases. J was trimmed by 1 base and V by 2 bases; bases with no gene match: 5. From germline, CDR1 is SGHRS and CDR2 YFSETQ. The CDR3 length is 15 residues.